Sequencing of this T cell receptor beta chain was carried out in a study of shared clonotypes between healthy human individuals. General study points: For naive CD4 cells, roughly 4.8% of clonotypes were shared across several donors.

A word on this clone: Its antigen is undetermined.

Trimming shortened V by 1 base and J by 2 bases, and 15 bases separated the two germline ends. CDR1 is SGHAT and CDR2 is FQNNGV in the germline V gene. The CDR3 consists of 16 residues. Profiling relied on immunoSEQ multiplex PCR, and the TCRdb table lists in-frame clones only, not all of them. The sample comprises some 500,000 clones, approximately 95% of which are singletons, and around 0.066% rests with the top ten. Sequenced material: naive CD4+ T cells sorted from blood. Noted subset: CD45RA+ positively selected. The receptor's source is a young woman in good health. This sequence joins TRBV11-2 and TRBJ2-7; D uncertain. CDR3 in amino acids: CASSLGLDPVAYEQYF. In DNA form, the CDR3 reads TGTGCCAGCAGCTTAGGTCTGGACCCAGTAGCCTACGAGCAGTACTTC.